This is a list of T cell receptor beta chains from one sample in a study of blood T cell repertoires in COVID-19. Libraries were prepared by immunoSEQ multiplex PCR; TCRdb keeps only in-frame clonotypes and omits some of them. The profile shows about 26,000 clones, around 92% of them singletons. Material for sequencing was peripheral blood. These receptors all stem from a human donor in a cohort sampled during active COVID-19. CDR3s include the opening cysteine and the closing phenylalanine or tryptophan. A D gene is named only where the DNA matches it firmly. Clone size is shown for a subset of rows, as once, few, many or a class of expanded clone.

D gene: TRBD2
V gene: TRBV15
J gene: TRBJ2-1
CDR3 length: 15
clone size: -
CDR3 protein: CATSSGGASGNEQFF
CDR3 DNA: TGTGCCACCAGCAGCGGGGGGGCCAGCGGCAATGAGCAGTTCTTC

D gene: -
V gene: TRBV7-7
J gene: TRBJ2-1
CDR3 length: 15
clone size: -
CDR3 protein: CASSLGSDRSDEQFF
CDR3 DNA: TGTGCCAGCAGCTTAGGAAGTGACAGGTCGGATGAGCAGTTCTTC

D gene: -
V gene: TRBV7-2
J gene: TRBJ2-3
CDR3 length: 14
clone size: -
CDR3 protein: CASSLTLGPVTQYF
CDR3 DNA: TGTGCCAGCAGCTTAACACTAGGCCCAGTAACGCAGTATTTT

D gene: TRBD1
V gene: TRBV6-5
J gene: TRBJ2-7
CDR3 length: 12
clone size: -
CDR3 protein: CASNGDSYEQYF
CDR3 DNA: TGTGCCAGCAACGGGGACAGTTACGAGCAGTACTTC

D gene: TRBD2
V gene: TRBV3-1/TRBV3-2
J gene: TRBJ2-1
CDR3 length: 20
clone size: -
CDR3 protein: CASSQDPGLAGGPRGNEQFF
CDR3 DNA: TGTGCCAGCAGCCAAGATCCGGGACTAGCGGGAGGGCCCCGAGGGAATGAGCAGTTCTTC

D gene: -
V gene: TRBV2
J gene: TRBJ2-5
CDR3 length: 15
clone size: -
CDR3 protein: CASSEGGAPVETQYF
CDR3 DNA: TGTGCCAGCAGTGAGGGGGGGGCCCCCGTCGAGACCCAGTACTTC

D gene: TRBD2
V gene: TRBV5-1
J gene: TRBJ2-7
CDR3 length: 14
clone size: -
CDR3 protein: CASEEPGLSHEQYF
CDR3 DNA: TGCGCCAGCGAGGAACCGGGACTATCCCACGAGCAGTACTTC

D gene: TRBD1
V gene: TRBV7-9
J gene: TRBJ2-2
CDR3 length: 17
clone size: few
CDR3 protein: CASSLVLSGGNTGELFF
CDR3 DNA: TGTGCCAGCAGCTTAGTGCTGTCAGGGGGCAACACCGGGGAGCTGTTTTTT

D gene: -
V gene: TRBV5-6
J gene: TRBJ2-7
CDR3 length: 13
clone size: few
CDR3 protein: CASSLVPGVEQYF
CDR3 DNA: TGTGCCAGCAGCTTGGTTCCGGGGGTCGAGCAGTACTTC

D gene: TRBD2
V gene: TRBV24-1
J gene: TRBJ2-2
CDR3 length: 20
clone size: -
CDR3 protein: CATSDLRTSGRRSNTGELFF
CDR3 DNA: TGTGCCACCAGTGATTTAAGGACTAGCGGGAGGAGGTCGAACACCGGGGAGCTGTTTTTT

D gene: TRBD1
V gene: TRBV5-5
J gene: TRBJ2-3
CDR3 length: 15
clone size: -
CDR3 protein: CASSPDRGKTDTQYF
CDR3 DNA: TGTGCCAGCAGCCCTGACAGGGGGAAGACAGATACGCAGTATTTT

D gene: -
V gene: TRBV19
J gene: TRBJ1-6
CDR3 length: 15
clone size: -
CDR3 protein: CASSIIPRDNSPLHF
CDR3 DNA: TGTGCCAGTAGTATTATCCCCAGGGATAATTCACCCCTCCACTTT

D gene: TRBD1
V gene: TRBV6-1
J gene: TRBJ1-3
CDR3 length: 17
clone size: -
CDR3 protein: CASSGPGTGGSGNTIYF
CDR3 DNA: TGTGCCAGCAGTGGCCCCGGGACAGGGGGCTCTGGAAACACCATATATTTT

D gene: TRBD1
V gene: TRBV27
J gene: TRBJ2-3
CDR3 length: 16
clone size: -
CDR3 protein: CASSSRRTGGTDTQYF
CDR3 DNA: TGTGCCAGCAGTTCACGAAGGACAGGGGGGACAGATACGCAGTATTTT

D gene: -
V gene: TRBV9
J gene: TRBJ2-1
CDR3 length: 15
clone size: -
CDR3 protein: CASSVDQGGYNEQFF
CDR3 DNA: TGTGCCAGCAGCGTAGACCAGGGTGGATACAATGAGCAGTTCTTC

D gene: -
V gene: TRBV5-1
J gene: TRBJ1-2
CDR3 length: 13
clone size: -
CDR3 protein: CASSLGGSSGYTF
CDR3 DNA: TGCGCCAGCAGCTTGGGCGGGTCCAGCGGCTACACCTTC

D gene: -
V gene: TRBV2
J gene: TRBJ2-7
CDR3 length: 15
clone size: -
CDR3 protein: CASRAQGDPSYEQYF
CDR3 DNA: TGTGCCAGCAGAGCCCAGGGTGACCCGTCCTACGAGCAGTACTTC

D gene: -
V gene: TRBV12-3/TRBV12-4
J gene: TRBJ1-1
CDR3 length: 13
clone size: -
CDR3 protein: CASTQVAREVAFF
CDR3 DNA: TGTGCCAGCACCCAGGTCGCCAGGGAAGTTGCTTTCTTT

D gene: -
V gene: TRBV4-1
J gene: TRBJ1-4
CDR3 length: 13
clone size: -
CDR3 protein: CASSPVTEEKLFF
CDR3 DNA: TGCGCCAGCAGCCCTGTGACAGAGGAAAAACTGTTTTTT

D gene: TRBD2
V gene: TRBV10-3
J gene: TRBJ2-1
CDR3 length: 15
clone size: once
CDR3 protein: CAISESQRGQNEQFF
CDR3 DNA: TGTGCCATCAGTGAGTCCCAGCGGGGTCAAAATGAGCAGTTCTTC

D gene: TRBD1
V gene: TRBV7-7
J gene: TRBJ1-4
CDR3 length: 15
clone size: -
CDR3 protein: CASSPRTGKDEKLFF
CDR3 DNA: TGTGCCAGCAGCCCACGGACAGGGAAGGATGAAAAACTGTTTTTT

D gene: TRBD2
V gene: TRBV7-8
J gene: TRBJ2-1
CDR3 length: 14
clone size: -
CDR3 protein: CASSGTSGANEQFF
CDR3 DNA: TGTGCCAGCAGCGGGACTAGCGGAGCCAATGAGCAGTTCTTC

D gene: TRBD1
V gene: TRBV7-2
J gene: TRBJ2-7
CDR3 length: 14
clone size: -
CDR3 protein: CASSKDRGTYEQYF
CDR3 DNA: TGTGCCAGCAGCAAAGACAGGGGCACCTACGAGCAGTACTTC

D gene: -
V gene: TRBV7-9
J gene: TRBJ2-1
CDR3 length: 15
clone size: -
CDR3 protein: CASSPSGGRGHEQFF
CDR3 DNA: TGTGCCAGCAGCCCATCCGGGGGTCGGGGACATGAGCAGTTCTTC

D gene: TRBD2
V gene: TRBV19
J gene: TRBJ2-5
CDR3 length: 14
clone size: -
CDR3 protein: CASSPLAGVETQYF
CDR3 DNA: TGTGCCAGTAGTCCGCTAGCGGGGGTAGAGACCCAGTACTTC

D gene: TRBD1
V gene: TRBV5-1
J gene: TRBJ2-7
CDR3 length: 16
clone size: once
CDR3 protein: CASSPQAQGASGEQYF
CDR3 DNA: TGCGCCAGCAGCCCCCAAGCGCAGGGGGCTTCGGGAGAGCAGTACTTC

D gene: -
V gene: TRBV9
J gene: TRBJ1-4
CDR3 length: 15
clone size: -
CDR3 protein: CASSVNPGGNEKLFF
CDR3 DNA: TGTGCCAGCAGCGTAAACCCGGGGGGTAATGAAAAACTGTTTTTT

D gene: -
V gene: TRBV7-2
J gene: TRBJ2-1
CDR3 length: 14
clone size: -
CDR3 protein: CASRTTASYNEQFF
CDR3 DNA: TGTGCCAGCAGGACGACTGCCTCCTACAATGAGCAGTTCTTC

D gene: -
V gene: TRBV5-1
J gene: TRBJ2-7
CDR3 length: 14
clone size: -
CDR3 protein: CASSLESLSYEQYF
CDR3 DNA: TGCGCCAGCAGCTTGGAATCCCTATCCTACGAGCAGTACTTC

D gene: -
V gene: TRBV19
J gene: TRBJ1-5
CDR3 length: 11
clone size: -
CDR3 protein: CASGSGQPQHF
CDR3 DNA: TGTGCCAGCGGCTCGGGTCAGCCCCAGCATTTT

D gene: TRBD2
V gene: TRBV7-8
J gene: TRBJ2-3
CDR3 length: 20
clone size: -
CDR3 protein: CASSLPDGTSGFWSSDTQYF
CDR3 DNA: TGTGCCAGCAGCTTGCCCGACGGGACTAGCGGTTTCTGGAGTTCGGATACGCAGTATTTT

D gene: TRBD1
V gene: TRBV2
J gene: TRBJ2-7
CDR3 length: 14
clone size: -
CDR3 protein: CASTGGQGSYEQYF
CDR3 DNA: TGTGCCAGCACTGGGGGACAGGGGTCCTACGAGCAGTACTTC

D gene: TRBD1
V gene: TRBV24-1
J gene: TRBJ2-7
CDR3 length: 14
clone size: -
CDR3 protein: CATSNDRTGSEQYF
CDR3 DNA: TGTGCCACCAGTAATGATCGGACAGGGAGCGAGCAGTACTTC

D gene: TRBD2
V gene: TRBV11-3
J gene: TRBJ2-7
CDR3 length: 18
clone size: once
CDR3 protein: CASSLGGTSRSGRYEQYF
CDR3 DNA: TGTGCCAGCAGCTTAGGTGGGACTAGTAGGTCGGGGAGGTACGAGCAGTACTTC

D gene: -
V gene: TRBV20-1
J gene: TRBJ1-4
CDR3 length: 11
clone size: -
CDR3 protein: CSARGTGKLFF
CDR3 DNA: TGCAGTGCTAGAGGTACAGGGAAACTGTTTTTT

D gene: -
V gene: TRBV21-1
J gene: TRBJ2-5
CDR3 length: 22
clone size: -
CDR3 protein: CASSKGLANEMRAHNLRETQYF
CDR3 DNA: TGTGCCAGCAGCAAGGGACTAGCGAACGAAATGAGGGCCCACAATTTACGAGAGACCCAGTACTTC

D gene: -
V gene: TRBV6-2/TRBV6-3
J gene: TRBJ1-2
CDR3 length: 17
clone size: -
CDR3 protein: CASSSPIGTQFVYGYTF
CDR3 DNA: TGTGCCAGCAGTTCTCCCATCGGGACTCAGTTTGTCTATGGCTACACCTTC

D gene: -
V gene: TRBV2
J gene: TRBJ2-2
CDR3 length: 12
clone size: -
CDR3 protein: CASSEAGRELFF
CDR3 DNA: TGTGCCAGCAGTGAGGCGGGGAGGGAGCTGTTTTTT

D gene: -
V gene: TRBV24-1
J gene: TRBJ2-6
CDR3 length: 16
clone size: -
CDR3 protein: CATRQSESSGANVLTF
CDR3 DNA: TGTGCCACCAGACAATCCGAAAGCTCTGGGGCCAACGTCCTGACTTTC

D gene: -
V gene: TRBV11-2
J gene: TRBJ2-7
CDR3 length: 14
clone size: -
CDR3 protein: CASTTSGGPYEQYF
CDR3 DNA: TGTGCCAGCACCACTTCAGGGGGGCCCTACGAGCAGTACTTC

D gene: -
V gene: TRBV11-1
J gene: TRBJ1-1
CDR3 length: 13
clone size: -
CDR3 protein: CASSLVGGQEAFF
CDR3 DNA: TGTGCCAGCAGCTTAGTCGGGGGGCAGGAAGCTTTCTTT

D gene: -
V gene: TRBV28
J gene: TRBJ1-1
CDR3 length: 13
clone size: -
CDR3 protein: CASSHDRRTEAFF
CDR3 DNA: TGTGCCAGCAGTCACGACAGACGAACAGAAGCTTTCTTT

D gene: -
V gene: TRBV27
J gene: TRBJ1-1
CDR3 length: 13
clone size: -
CDR3 protein: CASSIRRNTEAFF
CDR3 DNA: TGTGCCAGCAGTATTCGTAGGAACACTGAAGCTTTCTTT

D gene: -
V gene: TRBV19
J gene: TRBJ1-5
CDR3 length: 14
clone size: -
CDR3 protein: CASSPGRANQPQHF
CDR3 DNA: TGTGCCAGTAGTCCAGGGAGGGCCAATCAGCCCCAGCATTTT

D gene: -
V gene: TRBV7-2
J gene: TRBJ2-7
CDR3 length: 17
clone size: -
CDR3 protein: CASSLYGGGSVGYEQYF
CDR3 DNA: TGTGCCAGCAGCTTATACGGGGGTGGTTCTGTCGGCTACGAGCAGTACTTC

D gene: TRBD2
V gene: TRBV10-3
J gene: TRBJ2-7
CDR3 length: 14
clone size: -
CDR3 protein: CAISSGGSFYEQYF
CDR3 DNA: TGTGCCATCAGCTCGGGGGGGTCTTTCTACGAGCAGTACTTC

D gene: TRBD2
V gene: TRBV19
J gene: TRBJ2-4
CDR3 length: 15
clone size: -
CDR3 protein: CASGLAGGRLNIQYF
CDR3 DNA: TGTGCCAGTGGGCTAGCGGGGGGGCGCTTAAACATTCAGTACTTC

D gene: TRBD1
V gene: TRBV9
J gene: TRBJ2-7
CDR3 length: 14
clone size: few
CDR3 protein: CASSPLGQADEQYF
CDR3 DNA: TGTGCCAGCAGCCCCTTGGGACAGGCAGACGAGCAGTACTTC

D gene: -
V gene: TRBV5-1
J gene: TRBJ2-3
CDR3 length: 12
clone size: -
CDR3 protein: CASSATADTQYF
CDR3 DNA: TGCGCCAGCAGCGCGACAGCAGATACGCAGTATTTT

D gene: -
V gene: TRBV3-1/TRBV3-2
J gene: TRBJ1-1
CDR3 length: 14
clone size: -
CDR3 protein: CASSQKHSGTEAFF
CDR3 DNA: TGTGCCAGCAGCCAAAAACACAGTGGCACTGAAGCTTTCTTT

D gene: -
V gene: TRBV7-2
J gene: TRBJ2-5
CDR3 length: 16
clone size: -
CDR3 protein: CASSPDRAAGAETQYF
CDR3 DNA: TGTGCCAGCAGCCCCGACCGGGCGGCGGGTGCTGAGACCCAGTACTTC

D gene: -
V gene: TRBV7-3
J gene: TRBJ2-3
CDR3 length: 14
clone size: -
CDR3 protein: CASSSLSGTDTQYF
CDR3 DNA: TGTGCCAGCAGCTCCCTTTCTGGCACAGATACGCAGTATTTT

D gene: TRBD2
V gene: TRBV6-6
J gene: TRBJ2-1
CDR3 length: 14
clone size: -
CDR3 protein: CAHSIGRGDNEQFF
CDR3 DNA: TGTGCTCACTCTATAGGGCGGGGGGACAATGAGCAGTTCTTC